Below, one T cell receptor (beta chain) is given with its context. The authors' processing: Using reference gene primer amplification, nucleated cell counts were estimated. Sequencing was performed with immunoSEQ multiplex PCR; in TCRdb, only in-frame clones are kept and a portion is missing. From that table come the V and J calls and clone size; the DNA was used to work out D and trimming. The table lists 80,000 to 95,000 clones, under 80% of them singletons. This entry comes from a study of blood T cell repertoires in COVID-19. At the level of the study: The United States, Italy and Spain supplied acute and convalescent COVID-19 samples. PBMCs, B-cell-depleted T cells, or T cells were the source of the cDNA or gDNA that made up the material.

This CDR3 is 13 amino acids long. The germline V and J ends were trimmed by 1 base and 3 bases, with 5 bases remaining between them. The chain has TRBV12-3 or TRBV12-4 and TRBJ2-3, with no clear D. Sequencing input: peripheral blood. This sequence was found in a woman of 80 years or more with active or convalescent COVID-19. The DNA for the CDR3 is TGTGCCAGCAGTTTAGGTCAGACAGATACGCAGTATTTT. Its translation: CASSLGQTDTQYF.